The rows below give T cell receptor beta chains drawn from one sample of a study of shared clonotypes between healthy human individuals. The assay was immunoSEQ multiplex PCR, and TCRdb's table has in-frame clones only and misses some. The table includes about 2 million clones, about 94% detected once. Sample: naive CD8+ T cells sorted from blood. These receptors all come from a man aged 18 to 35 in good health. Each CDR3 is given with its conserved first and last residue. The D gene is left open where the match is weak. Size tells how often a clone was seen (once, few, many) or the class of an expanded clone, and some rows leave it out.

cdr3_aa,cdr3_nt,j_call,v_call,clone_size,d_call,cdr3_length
CASSMGAGEQYF,TGTGCCAGCTCGATGGGGGCGGGCGAGCAGTACTTC,TRBJ2-7,TRBV6-5,NA,NA,12
CASAQRAYEQYF,TGTGCCAGCGCACAAAGGGCCTACGAGCAGTACTTC,TRBJ2-7,TRBV28,NA,NA,12
CASSLLGPGGTSYEQYF,TGTGCCAGCAGTTTATTAGGTCCAGGGGGAACCTCCTACGAGCAGTACTTC,TRBJ2-7,TRBV27,NA,TRBD1,17
CASSYSNEQFF,TGTGCCAGCAGCTATAGCAATGAGCAGTTCTTC,TRBJ2-1,TRBV13,few,NA,11
CASSFLWDRANTEAFF,NA,TRBJ1-1,TRBV5-1,NA,NA,16
CASSFSGSPGNEQFF,TGTGCCAGCAGCTTTAGCGGGAGCCCCGGCAATGAGCAGTTCTTC,TRBJ2-1,TRBV27,NA,TRBD2,15
CASSLNGGPTKSTDTQYF,TGTGCCAGCAGCTTAAACGGGGGGCCTACTAAGAGCACAGATACGCAGTATTTT,TRBJ2-3,TRBV7-9,NA,NA,18
CASSEALGYEQYF,TGTGCCAGCAGTGAAGCGCTGGGCTACGAGCAGTACTTC,TRBJ2-7,TRBV6-1,NA,NA,13
CASSETSGGAESNNEQFF,TGTGCCAGCAGTGAAACTAGCGGGGGAGCCGAGAGTAACAATGAGCAGTTCTTC,TRBJ2-1,TRBV27,NA,TRBD2,18
CASSIAATNEKLFF,TGTGCCAGTAGTATAGCCGCAACTAATGAAAAACTGTTTTTT,TRBJ1-4,TRBV19,NA,NA,14
CASSKGGSPYEQYF,TGTGCCAGCAGCAAGGGCGGCTCCCCCTACGAGCAGTACTTC,TRBJ2-7,TRBV9,once,NA,14
CSVEAGSAEQYF,TGCAGCGTTGAGGCGGGGAGTGCCGAGCAGTACTTC,TRBJ2-7,TRBV29-1,NA,NA,12
CASSFWGGSYEQYF,TGTGCCAGCAGCTTTTGGGGGGGATCCTACGAGCAGTACTTC,TRBJ2-7,TRBV5-4,once,TRBD2,14
CASSPGRTNTEAFF,TGTGCCAGCAGTCCCGGAAGGACAAACACTGAAGCTTTCTTT,TRBJ1-1,TRBV2,NA,NA,14
CASSYRTVFRGTEAFF,TGTGCCAGCAGTTACAGGACAGTCTTTAGAGGCACTGAAGCTTTCTTT,TRBJ1-1,TRBV6-5,NA,NA,16
CASSWSGANVLTF,TGTGCCAGCAGTTGGTCTGGGGCCAACGTCCTGACTTTC,TRBJ2-6,TRBV28,NA,NA,13
CASSGPSSQGGYTEAFF,TGTGCCAGCAGTGGCCCTTCCTCTCAGGGAGGGTACACTGAAGCTTTCTTT,TRBJ1-1,TRBV27,NA,NA,17
CASSYYRDGTEAFF,TGTGCCAGCAGTTACTATCGGGATGGCACTGAAGCTTTCTTT,TRBJ1-1,TRBV6-6,NA,NA,14
CASSSDGSEQYF,TGTGCCAGCAGCTCGGACGGTAGCGAGCAGTACTTC,TRBJ2-7,TRBV7-9,NA,NA,12
CASSAGSDTEAFF,TGTGCCAGCAGTGCGGGGTCGGACACTGAAGCTTTCTTT,TRBJ1-1,TRBV25-1,NA,NA,13
CASMVKYSSSYEQYF,TGCGCCAGCATGGTCAAATATTCGAGCTCCTACGAGCAGTACTTC,TRBJ2-7,TRBV4-1,NA,NA,15
CASSVEGANEQFF,TGTGCCAGCAGCGTAGAAGGAGCCAATGAGCAGTTCTTC,TRBJ2-1,TRBV9,NA,NA,13
CSVEDPGLQYQETQYF,TGCAGCGTTGAAGATCCCGGGCTACAGTACCAAGAGACCCAGTACTTC,TRBJ2-5,TRBV29-1,once,NA,16
CASSPLGDSLYGYTF,TGTGCCAGCAGTCCTTTAGGTGACAGTCTGTATGGCTACACCTTC,TRBJ1-2,TRBV2,NA,NA,15
CASSSLTSTDTQYF,TGCGCCAGCAGCTCTTTGACTAGCACAGATACGCAGTATTTT,TRBJ2-3,TRBV4-1,NA,NA,14
CASSFGRVTGSYNEQFF,TGTGCCAGCAGTTTCGGACGGGTGACTGGCTCCTACAATGAGCAGTTCTTC,TRBJ2-1,TRBV27,NA,NA,17
CASSEALVRETQYF,TGTGCCAGCAGTGAAGCGCTCGTCAGAGAGACCCAGTACTTC,TRBJ2-5,TRBV2,NA,NA,14
CASSLAQGDYEQYF,TGTGCCAGCAGCTTAGCGCAGGGGGACTACGAGCAGTACTTC,TRBJ2-7,TRBV7-6,NA,TRBD1,14